The 27 T cell receptor beta chains given below trace back to one sample, sequenced in a study of shared clonotypes between healthy human individuals (dated by TCRdb to about 2020). Receptor libraries were prepared by the immunoSEQ multiplex PCR assay. As stored in TCRdb, this immuneACCESS dataset retains in-frame rearrangements with V and J assigned. A fraction of the clones does not appear; measured against another copy, unresolved V genes explain less than half of the discrepancy, and the remainder lacks a known reason. The sample has roughly 720,000 clones on record, about 90% of them singletons. The ten most abundant clones make up more than 30% of the sample. The sample comprised memory CD8+ T cells from PBMCs. The cell subset or site label corresponds to: CD45RO+ cells pooled with CCR7-negative TemRA cells. All receptors come from a man aged 18 to 30 in good health. Some clones in this sample may be carry-over from other donors' samples.

This clone has more than one count but fewer than ten. V usage is TRBV19 and J usage is TRBJ2-7; the match to TRBD1 covers 7 bases. In germline, CDR1 is LNHDA, CDR2 SQIVND (reference sequence). The CDR3 runs to 14 residues. The V segment lost 10 bases and the J segment 3 bases; nucleotides outside the gene matches: 12. The CDR3 spells CATGPGTDFYEQYF. The CDR3 DNA reads TGTGCCACCGGACCCGGGACAGATTTCTACGAGCAGTACTTC.

The rearrangement joins TRBV5-6 to TRBJ2-3; 11 bases match TRBD2. The CDR3 is 16 amino acids. In germline, CDR1 is SGHDT, CDR2 YYEEEE. Trimming at V came to 0 bases and at J to 6 bases, leaving 6 bases not matched to a gene. The CDR3 DNA sequence: TGTGCCAGCAGCTTGGCCTTAGCGGGAGGGTCCGATACGCAGTATTTT. Residues: CASSLALAGGSDTQYF.

The chain links TRBV25-1 to TRBJ1-6, with D tentatively TRBD1 (6 bases). The CDR3 contains 15 residues. Trimming shortened V by 4 bases and J by 8 bases, and 15 bases separated the two germline ends. CDR1 and CDR2 (germline): MGHDK, SYGVNS. The CDR3 reads CASSGRGGQYSPLHF. CDR3 sequence (DNA): TGTGCCAGCAGTGGCCGTGGGGGGCAGTATTCACCCCTCCACTTT.

The chain combines TRBV6-4 with TRBJ1-4; no clear D gene. Deletions cut 7 bases from V and 2 bases from J, with 8 bases between. Looked up from germline, CDR1 is MRHNA and CDR2 is SNTAGT. The CDR3 has 13 amino acids. CDR3 nucleotide sequence: TGTGCCAGCATTGGATGGACTAATGAAAAACTGTTTTTT. Residues: CASIGWTNEKLFF.

This chain connects TRBV5-5 to TRBJ2-3, with 7 positions matching TRBD2. The germline CDR1 and CDR2 sequences are SGHKS and YYEKEE (reference sequence). V trimming: 7 bases; J trimming: 0 bases; junction bases outside the gene matches: 5. The CDR3 extends over 14 amino acids. CDR3 amino acids: CASATSDSTDTQYF. The CDR3 DNA reads as TGTGCCAGCGCCACTAGCGATAGCACAGATACGCAGTATTTT.

This chain connects TRBV7-2 to TRBJ1-3; D is unresolved. There are 15 residues in the CDR3. CDR1 and CDR2 from the germline V gene are SGHTA and FQGNSA. The V end lost 4 bases, the J end lost 4 bases, and 14 bases lay between the germline ends. The CDR3 DNA reads as TGTGCCAGCAGCTCCTTCCCAGGTCCCGGAAACACCATATATTTT. It is translated as CASSSFPGPGNTIYF.

The J gene is TRBJ2-1, the V gene TRBV9, with D maybe TRBD2 (5 bases). The CDR3 sequence is 14 residues long. Trimming cost V 5 bases and J 5 bases, with 14 bases left between them. CDR1 is SGDLS and CDR2 is YYNGEE in the germline V gene. The CDR3 region is CASRATTTNNEQFF. The DNA for the CDR3 is TGTGCCAGCAGGGCGACTACCACGAACAATGAGCAGTTCTTC.

The chain uses TRBV28 and TRBJ2-3; D perhaps matches TRBD1 (5 bases). The length of the CDR3 is 19 residues. Trimming took 3 bases from V and 0 from J, leaving 22 bases between them. Germline V gives CDR1 MDHEN, CDR2 SYDVKM. Written as DNA, the CDR3 is TGTGCCAGCAGTTTCCCTATGCAGTGGTCAGGGCTTAGCACAGATACGCAGTATTTT. Translated: CASSFPMQWSGLSTDTQYF. Variable domain in full (rest from reference TRBV28 and TRBJ2-3): DVKVTQSSRYLVKRTGEKVFLECVQDMDHENMFWYRQDPGLGLRLIYFSYDVKMKEKGDIPEGYSVSREKKERFSLILESASTNQTSMYLCASSFPMQWSGLSTDTQYFGPGTRLTVL.

This clone appeared once. CDR3 sequence reads: CASSQRVQETQYF. The CDR3 nucleotides read TGCGCCAGCAGCCAAAGAGTACAAGAGACCCAGTACTTC. The rearrangement joins TRBV4-1 to TRBJ2-5; no clear D gene. Trimming removed 2 bases at V and 2 bases at J, with 6 bases between. CDR3 length equals 13 residues. Germline V gene lookup returns CDR1 MGHRA and CDR2 YSYEKL.

With regard to this clone: Other DNA sequences from this sample encode an identical CDR3 as well. The V call is TRBV27, the J call TRBJ2-2, with unresolved D. The germline CDR1 and CDR2 sequences are MNHEY and SMNVEV (reference sequence). Trimming cost V 6 bases and J 8 bases, with 10 bases left between them. The CDR3 is made up of 12 amino acids. The CDR3 region has the DNA TGTGCCAGCAGCCTCTTGACAGGGGAGCTGTTTTTT. Protein sequence: CASSLLTGELFF.

This clone was counted ten times or more. The CDR3 protein is CASSLNHEQYF. The CDR3 DNA reads as TGTGCCAGCAGCTTAAACCACGAGCAGTACTTC. The chain joins TRBV11-2 to TRBJ2-7; the D is unclear. The CDR3 contains 11 residues. Trimming took 2 bases from V and 5 from J, leaving 4 bases between them. CDR1 and CDR2 from the germline V gene are SGHAT and FQNNGV.

The gene calls are TRBV7-9 and TRBJ2-1; TRBD1 aligns across 7 bases. This CDR3 is built from 14 residues. J gave up 4 bases and V 4 bases, and 4 bases lay outside the gene matches. Germline CDR1 and CDR2: SEHNR and FQNEAQ (reference sequence). CDR3 sequence: CASSSGQKYNEQFF. CDR3 DNA: TGTGCCAGCAGCTCGGGACAGAAGTACAATGAGCAGTTCTTC.

This clone was detected only a few times. This chain links TRBV5-6 with TRBJ1-2, with 10 bases aligning to TRBD1. The V gene's germline CDR1 is SGHDT and CDR2 YYEEEE. There are 15 residues in the CDR3. Trimming took 4 bases from V and 4 from J; bases not matched to a gene: 7. The CDR3 coding sequence is TGTGCCAGCAGCGTTTACAGGACAGGGGGCTATGGCTACACCTTC. Residues: CASSVYRTGGYGYTF.

Details on this clone: Since a much larger clone is just one base distant, this may be a read error. The V and J genes are TRBV11-1 and TRBJ2-2, with D uncertain. The CDR3 loop spans 11 amino acids. Germline V lookup: CDR1 SGHAT, CDR2 FQDESV (reference sequence). Trimming took 1 base from V and 7 from J, leaving 1 base between them. CDR3 protein: CASSLVGELFF. DNA of the CDR3: TGTGCCAGCAGCTTAGTCGGGGAGCTGTTTTTT.

The V gene is TRBV5-4, the J gene TRBJ1-2, with 7 bases identical to TRBD1. Germline V gene data show CDR1 as SGHNT and CDR2 as YYREEE (reference sequence). The CDR3 runs to 15 residues. The junction had 7 bases not matched to a gene; V was cut back by 4 bases and J by 1 base. The CDR3 DNA sequence: TGTGCCAGCAGCCCATGGACAGGCAGTAACTATGGCTACACCTTC. This translates into CASSPWTGSNYGYTF.

The rearrangement joins TRBV6-5 to TRBJ1-1; the D is unclear. The length of the CDR3 is 16 residues. V was shortened by 3 bases and J by 5 bases, with 19 bases between the two germline ends. The germline V gene has CDR1 MNHEY and CDR2 SVGAGI. Here the CDR3 reads CASSYNLLEGGTEAFF. The DNA for the CDR3 is TGTGCCAGCAGTTATAACCTTCTCGAGGGAGGGACTGAAGCTTTCTTT.

The chain uses TRBV30 and TRBJ2-2; D gene unclear. The length of the CDR3 is 14 residues. Deletions cut 0 bases from V and 4 bases from J, with 9 bases between. Germline loops: CDR1 GTSNPN, CDR2 SVGIG (reference sequence). CDR3 sequence reads: CAWSVRSVTGELFF. The CDR3 nucleotides are TGTGCCTGGAGTGTACGTAGTGTCACCGGGGAGCTGTTTTTT.

This chain links TRBV13 with TRBJ1-1; the D gene is possibly TRBD1 (5 bases). Per germline, CDR1 PRHDT and CDR2 FYEKMQ (reference sequence). This CDR3 has 12 amino acids. With 5 bases removed from V and 7 bases from J, the gap between germline ends came to 11 bases. As DNA, the CDR3 is TGTGCCAGCAGCCCAGGGCCGGGTGAAGCTTTCTTT. This encodes CASSPGPGEAFF.

The V call is TRBV19, the J call TRBJ1-5; TRBD1 might be the D (5 bases). V was cut by 6 bases and J by 1 base, with 10 bases left in between. The CDR3 is 14 residues long. The V gene's germline CDR1 is LNHDA and CDR2 SQIVND (reference sequence). The CDR3, as DNA: TGTGCCAGTAGCAAAGGGGACAGCAATCAGCCCCAGCATTTT. Protein product: CASSKGDSNQPQHF.

V and J are TRBV6-6 and TRBJ1-2, with 9 bases fitting TRBD1. J was trimmed by 6 bases and V by 2 bases; bases with no gene match: 7. CDR3 length: 15 amino acids. The V gene's germline CDR1 is MNHNY and CDR2 SVGAGI (reference sequence). The CDR3 DNA reads as TGTGCCAGCAGTTACACCGGGACAGGGAATAATGGCTACACCTTC. Residues: CASSYTGTGNNGYTF.

The chain combines TRBV4-1 with TRBJ2-1, with 14 positions matching TRBD2. The V gene's germline CDR1 is MGHRA and CDR2 YSYEKL. Unmatched junction bases numbered 8, after V lost 2 bases and J lost 8 bases. The CDR3 runs to 17 residues. The CDR3 loop reads CASSQPGTSGRDYEQFF. The CDR3 coding sequence is TGCGCCAGCAGCCAACCCGGGACTAGCGGGAGAGATTATGAGCAGTTCTTC.

The table lists this clone with a count of one. V and J are TRBV30 and TRBJ1-2; no definite D call. The germline V gene has CDR1 GTSNPN and CDR2 SVGIG (reference sequence). The CDR3 loop spans 16 amino acids. The V and J ends lost 0 bases and 8 bases respectively, with 22 bases between them. The CDR3: CAWSVPIVPRIMGYTF. CDR3 bases: TGTGCCTGGAGTGTACCCATAGTACCACGGATTATGGGCTACACCTTC.

The chain is built from TRBV5-4 and TRBJ2-7, with no clear D. V lost 2 bases, J lost 0 bases, and 12 bases lay in between. This CDR3 has 15 amino acids. The germline V gene encodes CDR1 SGHNT and CDR2 YYREEE (reference sequence). In nucleotides, the CDR3 is TGTGCCAGCAGCTTTGGACCGCCAAGCTCCTACGAGCAGTACTTC. As protein: CASSFGPPSSYEQYF.

The J gene is TRBJ1-1, the V gene TRBV6-5; D remains unclear. Germline CDR1 reads MNHEY; CDR2 reads SVGAGI. V lost 5 bases and J 2 bases, leaving 12 bases between the germline ends. The CDR3 length is 14 residues. The CDR3 sequence is CASSRGRGNTEAFF. DNA of the CDR3: TGTGCCAGCAGTCGAGGACGAGGAAACACTGAAGCTTTCTTT.

CDR3 residues: CASRGRTLAEQYF. The CDR3 DNA sequence: TGTGCCAGCAGGGGACGGACCCTAGCGGAGCAGTACTTC. V and J are TRBV6-1 and TRBJ2-7; TRBD2 might be the D (6 bases). Germline V gene lookup returns CDR1 MNHNS and CDR2 SASEGT. The CDR3 spans 13 residues. Trimming took 6 bases from V and 7 from J, leaving 16 bases between them.

The chain links TRBV4-1 to TRBJ2-2; 9 positions match TRBD2. This CDR3 has 18 residues. The V gene's germline CDR1 is MGHRA and CDR2 YSYEKL. The V and J ends lost 0 bases and 1 base, in that order; junction bases with no gene match: 6. The CDR3, as DNA: TGCGCCAGCAGCCAAGATTGGGCGGGAGGGCTGAACACCGGGGAGCTGTTTTTT. This codes for CASSQDWAGGLNTGELFF.

In this sample, this clone turned up once. The V gene is TRBV20-1, the J gene TRBJ2-5; the D is unclear. CDR3 length: 10 residues. With 8 bases removed from V and 5 bases from J, the gap between germline ends came to 9 bases. Germline V gene data show CDR1 as DFQATT and CDR2 as SNEGSKA (reference sequence). Written as DNA, the CDR3 is TGCAGTCCCCATAGCGAGACCCAGTACTTC. Residues: CSPHSETQYF.